The present TCR beta chain was sequenced within a study of control samples from healthy donors and cancer patients. Repertoires were generated with immunoSEQ multiplex PCR, while TCRdb's copy carries only in-frame clones and drops some. The data show about 120,000 clones, with about 93% seen just once and around 2.5% held by the top ten. V lost 4 bases and J 4 bases, leaving 37 bases between the germline ends. Germline CDR1 and CDR2: LGHNA and YNFKEQ. This CDR3 has 23 amino acids. V is TRBV4-2 and J is TRBJ1-4; perhaps TRBD1 as D (6 bases). This sequence originates from a man under 40 in good health. The sequenced material came from blood. The CDR3 DNA reads as TGTGCCAGCAGCCTCCAGAGCGGGGGGCACCAAACCCACCTTCCCGCCAATAATGAAAAACTGTTTTTT. Protein: CASSLQSGGHQTHLPANNEKLFF.